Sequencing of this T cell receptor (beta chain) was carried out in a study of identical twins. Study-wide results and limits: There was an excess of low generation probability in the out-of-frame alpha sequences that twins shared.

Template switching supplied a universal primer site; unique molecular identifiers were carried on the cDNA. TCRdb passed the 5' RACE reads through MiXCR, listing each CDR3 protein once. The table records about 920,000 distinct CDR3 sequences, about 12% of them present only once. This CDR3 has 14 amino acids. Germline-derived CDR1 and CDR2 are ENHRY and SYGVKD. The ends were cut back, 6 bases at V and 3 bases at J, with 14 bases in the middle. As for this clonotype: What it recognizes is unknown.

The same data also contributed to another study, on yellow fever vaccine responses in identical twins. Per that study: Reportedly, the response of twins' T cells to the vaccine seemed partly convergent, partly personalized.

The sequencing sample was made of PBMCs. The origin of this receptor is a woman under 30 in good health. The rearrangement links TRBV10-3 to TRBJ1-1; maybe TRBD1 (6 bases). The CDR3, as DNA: TGTGCCATCAGGTACAGGGTGGAGGACACTGAAGCTTTCTTT. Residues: CAIRYRVEDTEAFF.